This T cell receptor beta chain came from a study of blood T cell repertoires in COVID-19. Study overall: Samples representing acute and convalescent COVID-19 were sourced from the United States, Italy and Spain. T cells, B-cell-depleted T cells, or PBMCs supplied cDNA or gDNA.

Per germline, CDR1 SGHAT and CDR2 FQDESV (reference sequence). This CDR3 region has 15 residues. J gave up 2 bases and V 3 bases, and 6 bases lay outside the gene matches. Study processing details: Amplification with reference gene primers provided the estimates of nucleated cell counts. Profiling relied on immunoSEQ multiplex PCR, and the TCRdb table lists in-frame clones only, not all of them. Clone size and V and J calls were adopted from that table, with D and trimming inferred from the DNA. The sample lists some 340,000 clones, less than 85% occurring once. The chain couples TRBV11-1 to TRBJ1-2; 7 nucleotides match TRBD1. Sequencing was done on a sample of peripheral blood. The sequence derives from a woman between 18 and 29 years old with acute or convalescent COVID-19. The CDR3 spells CASSFTNRGNYGYTF. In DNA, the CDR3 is TGTGCCAGCAGCTTTACCAACAGGGGAAACTATGGCTACACCTTC.